This T cell receptor beta chain originates from a study of blood T cells in healthy people across ages. Study details: In model experiments, template switching was able to capture about one barcoded beta molecule for every two T cells that were present. The study's findings and limits: In long-lived donors, naive CD4+ cell counts and diversity exceeded those of aged donors.

This clonotype was seen a few times. The target antigen is unknown. Losses at the gene ends were 1 base for V and 9 bases for J; bases not matched to a gene: 12. This CDR3 spans 15 amino acids. Germline assignment: CDR1 DFQATT and CDR2 SNEGSKA (reference sequence). Healthy individuals of Caucasian origin from Russia, aged about 6 to 95, served as donors. Together with a sample-barcoded 5' primer, a J-beta primer mix was included in a second PCR lasting roughly 6 to 12 cycles. Each cDNA molecule was tagged by a template-switch adaptor that had 12 random nucleotides. In TCRdb, the 5' RACE reads were re-called with MiXCR into one record per CDR3 protein. The table lists 1.5 million to 2 million distinct CDR3 sequences, roughly 49% of them singletons.

Sequencing used blood. The clonotype originates from a woman aged 40 to 49 in good health. The rearrangement joins TRBV20-1 to TRBJ1-2; 9 bases fit TRBD1. The CDR3 nucleotides are TGCAGTGCTAGAGTTTTTCGCGCGGACAGGGGCCGCTACACCTTC. It encodes CSARVFRADRGRYTF.